The clone carrying this TCR beta chain was recorded only once. Its antigen is unidentified. This sample is drawn from a study of vaccination effects on CD4 cells after COVID-19. Study in general: Participants received two doses of either the BNT162b2 or mRNA-1273 vaccine.

Viral peptide pools were used in the ViraFEST assay to expand antigen-specific CD4+ T cells, and sequencing came afterward. Around day 10 of culture, CD4+ T cells were separated out. Vaccine recipients had no previous SARS-CoV-2 infection; their nucleocapsid antibodies were negative. Wells each received some 2.2 million PBMC, cultured with approximately 10 IU/ml IL-2 and 9.5 to 10 ug/ml peptides. Days 3 and 7 saw half the medium replaced with IL-2 medium. The method was immunoSEQ multiplex PCR; TCRdb's version includes in-frame clones alone and lacks a portion of them. This sample has over 25,000 clones, with roughly 73% found just once. CDR1 LGHDT and CDR2 YNNKEL come from the germline V gene (reference sequence). The V gene lost 1 base and the J gene lost 4 bases, with 8 bases spanning the gap. The CDR3 totals 15 residues.

The rearrangement links TRBV3-1 (or the pseudogene TRBV3-2) to TRBJ2-6, with unresolved D. The sequence was collected from a human donor who received a COVID-19 vaccine. Source: CD4+ T cells from PBMCs cultured with HCoV-NL63 spike peptides, taken before COVID-19 vaccination. CDR3 nucleotide sequence: TGTGCCAGCAGCCAAGGGTGGGCCGGGGCCAACGTCCTGACTTTC. It encodes CASSQGWAGANVLTF.